This entry lists 21 T cell receptor beta chains sequenced from one sample in a study of blood T cells in healthy people across ages. Combining a sample-barcoded 5' primer with a J-beta primer mix, a second PCR ran for roughly 6 to 12 cycles. One entry per CDR3 protein, called by TCRdb with MiXCR from the 5' RACE reads. Found here are about a million distinct CDR3 sequences, approximately 50% of them singletons; the top ten hold about 21%. Sample: blood. The receptors stem from a woman aged 55-70 years in good health.

The table lists this clonotype with a few counts. This chain connects TRBV25-1 to TRBJ2-3, with D perhaps matching TRBD1 (5 bases). The germline V gene has CDR1 MGHDK and CDR2 SYGVNS. This CDR3 has 14 amino acids. Trimming removed 1 base from V and 10 bases from J, with 15 bases in between. CDR3 sequence: CASSEFRVDSPQYF. DNA for the CDR3: TGTGCCAGCAGTGAATTCAGGGTAGACAGTCCGCAGTATTTT.

The rearrangement links TRBV5-1 to TRBJ1-2; D is unresolved. The germline V and J ends were trimmed by 4 bases and 2 bases, with 9 bases remaining between them. Germline V gene data show CDR1 as SGHRS and CDR2 as YFSETQ. This CDR3 has 13 amino acids. The CDR3 loop reads CASSTSENYGYTF. CDR3 bases: TGCGCCAGCAGCACGAGCGAGAACTATGGCTACACCTTC.

The rearrangement uses TRBV12-3 or TRBV12-4 and TRBJ2-3; the match to TRBD2 covers 11 bases. V shed 6 bases and J 0 bases; nucleotides not matched to a gene: 5. The length of the CDR3 is 16 residues. CDR3 amino acids: CASSTGLAVSTDTQYF. The CDR3 coding sequence is TGTGCCAGCAGCACGGGACTAGCGGTTAGCACAGATACGCAGTATTTT.

This chain joins TRBV25-1 and TRBJ2-2; D ambiguous. Germline V lookup: CDR1 MGHDK, CDR2 SYGVNS. This CDR3 is 15 amino acids long. Trimming pared 4 bases from V and 0 bases from J, leaving 9 bases between. The CDR3 region has the DNA TGTGCCAGCAGTGTGGACGCGACGAACACCGGGGAGCTGTTTTTT. Its protein product is CASSVDATNTGELFF. Full variable domain (rest looked up from reference TRBV25-1 and TRBJ2-2): EADIYQTPRYLVIGTGKKITLECSQTMGHDKMYWYQQDPGMELHLIHYSYGVNSTEKGDLSSESTVSRIRTEHFPLTLESARPSHTSQYLCASSVDATNTGELFFGEGSRLTVL.

This clonotype was observed a few times. The J gene is TRBJ2-5, the V gene TRBV10-2, with 9 bases fitting TRBD1. Germline CDR1 and CDR2: WSHSY and SAAADI. The V and J ends lost 2 bases and 4 bases, in that order; junction bases with no gene match: 5. CDR3 length: 15 amino acids. The CDR3 region has the DNA TGCGCCAGCAGTGAGGCGGACAGGGGTGGAGAGACCCAGTACTTC. The encoded protein is CASSEADRGGETQYF.

This clonotype was detected only a few times. This chain uses TRBV4-1 with TRBJ2-3; TRBD1 aligns across 7 bases. Germline V gene lookup returns CDR1 MGHRA and CDR2 YSYEKL. The CDR3 is made up of 16 amino acids. V lost 3 bases, J lost 4 bases, and 10 bases stayed unmatched. The CDR3 sequence is CASSQDTGAPPDTQYF. The DNA for the CDR3 is TGCGCCAGCAGCCAGGACACAGGGGCACCCCCAGATACGCAGTATTTT.

This clonotype has just one count. This chain connects TRBV6-6 to TRBJ2-5; perhaps TRBD1 as D (5 bases). TRBJ2-7 matches the DNA end more closely, so the J call is doubtful. CDR1 is MNHNY and CDR2 is SVGAGI in the germline V gene (reference sequence). The CDR3 is made up of 15 amino acids. CDR3 sequence: CASSYSNRGVYEQYF. In nucleotides, the CDR3 is TGTGCCAGCAGTTACTCGAATAGGGGTGTGTACGAGCAGTACTTC.

The J gene is TRBJ2-3, the V gene TRBV27; D may be TRBD2 (5 bases). Germline CDR1 and CDR2: MNHEY and SMNVEV (reference sequence). This CDR3 comprises 14 residues. Trimming took 8 bases from V and 2 from J, leaving 14 bases between them. The CDR3 sequence: CASQRSRVTDTQYF. CDR3 in DNA: TGTGCCAGCCAGCGGTCGAGGGTCACAGATACGCAGTATTTT.

CDR3 sequence (DNA): TGTGCCATCTCAGGCAGCCTGGAAGCAGATACGCAGTATTTT. Its protein is CAISGSLEADTQYF. V gene TRBV10-3 combines with J gene TRBJ2-3; no reliable D call. From germline, CDR1 is ENHRY and CDR2 SYGVKD. CDR3 length: 14 residues. The ends were cut back, 8 bases at V and 4 bases at J, with 16 bases in the middle.

CDR3 DNA: TGTGCCAGCAGCGCAGACAGGATTAACGAGCAGTACTTC. Its translation: CASSADRINEQYF. J is TRBJ2-7 and V is TRBV14, with TRBD1 as a possible D gene (6 bases). Germline-derived CDR1 and CDR2 are SGHDN and FVKESK. The CDR3 extends over 13 amino acids. V lost 5 bases and J lost 5, with 13 bases in between.

Regarding this clonotype: Sequence at one end of the junction differs from germline and may be a read error. V usage is TRBV4-1 and J usage is TRBJ2-3, with D possibly TRBD2 on 6 matching bases. Germline V gene sequence: CDR1 MGHRA, CDR2 YSYEKL. The CDR3 contains 18 residues. CDR3 region: CAGSHLANHRRGTDTQYF. CDR3 in DNA: TGCGCCGGCAGCCATCTAGCGAACCACAGGAGGGGCACAGATACGCAGTATTTT.

J is TRBJ2-5 and V is TRBV5-6; TRBD2 is a possible D gene (5 bases). Trimming took off 4 bases at V and 0 bases at J, with 10 bases between the two ends. This CDR3 spans 14 amino acids. CDR1 and CDR2 from the germline V gene are SGHDT and YYEEEE. The CDR3, as DNA: TGTGCCAGCAGCCTTCCGGGAAACCAAGAGACCCAGTACTTC. The encoded protein is CASSLPGNQETQYF.

In this sample, this clonotype turned up a few times. The chain couples TRBV27 to TRBJ1-4; 9 nucleotides match TRBD1. The germline V gene has CDR1 MNHEY and CDR2 SMNVEV (reference sequence). V trimming: 1 base; J trimming: 5 bases; junction bases outside the gene matches: 5. The CDR3 has 16 residues. CDR3 protein: CASSLYPGQGNEKLFF. The CDR3 nucleotides read TGTGCCAGCAGTTTATACCCAGGACAGGGGAATGAAAAACTGTTTTTT.

V usage is TRBV20-1 and J usage is TRBJ2-4; no clear D gene. The J call may be wrong; the DNA end is better matched by TRBJ2-7. The CDR3 runs to 14 residues. The germline V gene encodes CDR1 DFQATT and CDR2 SNEGSKA (reference sequence). The DNA for the CDR3 is TGCAGTGCTAGAGGCAATTTCCCTCCCTACGAGCAGTACTTC. Its protein is CSARGNFPPYEQYF.

The rearrangement joins TRBV5-5 to TRBJ1-6; no firm D call. V was trimmed by 4 bases and J by 7 bases, leaving 15 bases between them. Germline V gene data show CDR1 as SGHKS and CDR2 as YYEKEE (reference sequence). The CDR3 consists of 15 residues. The CDR3 sequence: CASSADGLPNSPLHF. DNA of the CDR3: TGTGCCAGCAGCGCGGATGGACTCCCCAATTCACCCCTCCACTTT.

V usage is TRBV5-1 and J usage is TRBJ2-1; either TRBD1 or TRBD2 may supply D (9 bases each). V was trimmed by 4 bases and J by 5 bases, leaving 22 bases between them. CDR1 is SGHRS and CDR2 is YFSETQ in the germline V gene. The length of the CDR3 is 17 residues. CDR3 bases: TGCGCCAGCAGCCAGGGACAGGGACTAGCCACGGACAATGAGCAGTTCTTC. The encoded protein is CASSQGQGLATDNEQFF.

This clonotype showed up just a few times. The chain links TRBV11-2 to TRBJ2-5; D may be TRBD2 (6 bases). V shed 0 bases and J shed 1 base, with 12 bases lying between them. Per germline, CDR1 SGHAT and CDR2 FQNNGV. The CDR3 covers 16 residues. CDR3 DNA: TGTGCCAGCAGCTTAGACTCGGGAGTTCCCCAAGAGACCCAGTACTTC. Translating it yields CASSLDSGVPQETQYF.

The V and J genes are TRBV7-2 and TRBJ2-5; 10 bases line up with TRBD2. The CDR3 is made up of 18 amino acids. From germline, CDR1 is SGHTA and CDR2 FQGNSA. V shed 1 base and J 2 bases; nucleotides not matched to a gene: 10. The CDR3 is CASSLVPLAGGPQETQYF. In nucleotides, the CDR3 is TGTGCCAGCAGCTTAGTTCCTTTAGCGGGAGGACCACAAGAGACCCAGTACTTC.

CDR3 in amino acids: CSVARTSGRANSEQYF. CDR3 DNA: TGCAGCGTTGCGAGGACTAGCGGGAGGGCCAACTCCGAGCAGTACTTC. The V gene is TRBV29-1, the J gene TRBJ2-7; 15 bases are shared with TRBD2. The CDR3 has 16 residues. CDR1 is SQVTM, CDR2 ANQGSEA, per germline. V lost 4 bases and J lost 6; bases outside the gene matches: 10.

The rearrangement joins TRBV10-3 to TRBJ2-2; 14 bases align to TRBD2. The CDR3 runs 16 residues. Germline values: CDR1 ENHRY, CDR2 SYGVKD. V lost 5 bases to trimming and J lost 7 bases; unmatched junction nucleotides: 6. The CDR3 here is CAISPGLAGVDGELFF. The CDR3 bases are TGTGCCATCAGTCCGGGACTAGCGGGAGTCGACGGGGAGCTGTTTTTT.

This clonotype turned up a few times. The gene calls are TRBV30 and TRBJ2-6, with 7 bases aligning to TRBD1. The CDR3 is 16 amino acids. Per germline, CDR1 GTSNPN and CDR2 SVGIG (reference sequence). After removal of 2 bases from V and 0 bases from J, the junction contained 4 bases not matched to a gene. CDR3 in DNA: TGTGCCTGGAGTTCTGGACAGGACTCTGGGGCCAACGTCCTGACTTTC. This gives the protein CAWSSGQDSGANVLTF.